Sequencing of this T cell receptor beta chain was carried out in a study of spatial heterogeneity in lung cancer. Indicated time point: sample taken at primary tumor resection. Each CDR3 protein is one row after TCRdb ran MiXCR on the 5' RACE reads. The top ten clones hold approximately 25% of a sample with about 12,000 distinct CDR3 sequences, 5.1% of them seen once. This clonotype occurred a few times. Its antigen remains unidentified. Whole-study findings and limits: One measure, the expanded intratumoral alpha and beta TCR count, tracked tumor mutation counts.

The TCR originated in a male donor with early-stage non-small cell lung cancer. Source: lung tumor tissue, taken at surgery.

The CDR3 sequence is CASSTVLRWPQHF. Here the CDR3 DNA reads TGTGCCAGTTCGACAGTTTTGAGATGGCCCCAGCATTTT. The chain couples TRBV19 to TRBJ1-5, with D maybe TRBD1 (5 bases). Germline V gives CDR1 LNHDA, CDR2 SQIVND (reference sequence). The V and J ends lost 8 bases and 9 bases respectively, with 17 bases between them. The CDR3 is made up of 13 amino acids.